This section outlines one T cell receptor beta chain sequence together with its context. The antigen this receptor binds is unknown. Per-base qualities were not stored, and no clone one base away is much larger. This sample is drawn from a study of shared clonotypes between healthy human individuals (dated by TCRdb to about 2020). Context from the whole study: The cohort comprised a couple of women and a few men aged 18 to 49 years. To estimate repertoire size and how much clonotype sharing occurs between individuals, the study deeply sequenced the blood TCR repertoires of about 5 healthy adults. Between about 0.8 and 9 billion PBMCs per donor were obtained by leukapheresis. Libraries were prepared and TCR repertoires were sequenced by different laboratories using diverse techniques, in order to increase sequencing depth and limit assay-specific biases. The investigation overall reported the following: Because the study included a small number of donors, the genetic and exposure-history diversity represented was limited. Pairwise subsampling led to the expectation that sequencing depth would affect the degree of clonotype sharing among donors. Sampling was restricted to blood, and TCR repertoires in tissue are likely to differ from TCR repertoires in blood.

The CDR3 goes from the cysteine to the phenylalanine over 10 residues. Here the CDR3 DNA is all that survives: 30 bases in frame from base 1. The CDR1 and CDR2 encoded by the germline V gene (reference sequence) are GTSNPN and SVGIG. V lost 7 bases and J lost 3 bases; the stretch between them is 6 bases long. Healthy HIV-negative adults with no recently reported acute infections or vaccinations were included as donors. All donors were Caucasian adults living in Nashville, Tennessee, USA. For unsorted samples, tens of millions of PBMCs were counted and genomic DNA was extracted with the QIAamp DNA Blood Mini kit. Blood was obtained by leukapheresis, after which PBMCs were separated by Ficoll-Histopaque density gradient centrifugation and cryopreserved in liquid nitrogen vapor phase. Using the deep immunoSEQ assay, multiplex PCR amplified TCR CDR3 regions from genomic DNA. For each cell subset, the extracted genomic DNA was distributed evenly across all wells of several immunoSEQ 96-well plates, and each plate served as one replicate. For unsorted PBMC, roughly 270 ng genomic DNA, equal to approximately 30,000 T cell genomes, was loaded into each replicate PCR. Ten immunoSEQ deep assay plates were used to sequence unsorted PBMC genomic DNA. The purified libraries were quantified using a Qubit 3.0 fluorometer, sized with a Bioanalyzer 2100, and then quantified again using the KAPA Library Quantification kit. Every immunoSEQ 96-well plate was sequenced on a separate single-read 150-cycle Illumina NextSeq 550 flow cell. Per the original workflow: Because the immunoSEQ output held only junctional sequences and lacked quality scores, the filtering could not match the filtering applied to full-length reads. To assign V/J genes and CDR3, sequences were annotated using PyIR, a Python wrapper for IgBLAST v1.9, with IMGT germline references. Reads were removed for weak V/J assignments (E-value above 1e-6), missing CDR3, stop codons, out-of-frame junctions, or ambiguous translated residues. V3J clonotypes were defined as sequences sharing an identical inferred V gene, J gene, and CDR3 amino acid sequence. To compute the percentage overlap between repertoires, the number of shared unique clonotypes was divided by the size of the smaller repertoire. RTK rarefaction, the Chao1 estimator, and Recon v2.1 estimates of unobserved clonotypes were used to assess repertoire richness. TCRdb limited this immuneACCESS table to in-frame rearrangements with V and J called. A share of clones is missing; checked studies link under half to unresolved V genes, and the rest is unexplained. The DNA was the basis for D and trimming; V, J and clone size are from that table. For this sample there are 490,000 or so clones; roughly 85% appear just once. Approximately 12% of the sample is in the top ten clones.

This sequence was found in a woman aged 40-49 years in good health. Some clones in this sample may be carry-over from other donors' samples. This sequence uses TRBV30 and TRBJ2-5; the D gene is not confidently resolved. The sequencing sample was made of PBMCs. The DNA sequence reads TGTGCCTTCGGTAAAGAGACCCAGTACTTC. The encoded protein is CAFGKETQYF.